The 9 T cell receptor beta chains below come from one sample, sequenced in a study of beta chain features in type 1 diabetes. Investigators reverse transcribed all isolated RNA, so they sequenced expressed TCRB transcripts. Produced via immunoSEQ multiplex PCR; TCRdb's table is partial and in-frame only. Seen here are fewer than 200,000 clones, about an eighth observed once, and the top ten hold about 0.58%. Sequences were obtained from central memory CD4+ T cells from blood. These receptors were collected from a young woman in good health.

The V call is TRBV14, the J call TRBJ2-5; 8 bases agree with TRBD2. The germline gives CDR1 SGHDN, CDR2 FVKESK. V shed 1 base and J 5 bases; nucleotides not matched to a gene: 9. This CDR3 contains 16 residues. The CDR3 loop is CASSQGNSGIKETQYF. CDR3 coding DNA: TGTGCCAGCAGCCAAGGGAATAGCGGGATTAAGGAGACCCAGTACTTC.

This clone has a handful of counts. The chain is built from TRBV5-6 and TRBJ2-7; possibly TRBD2 for D (5 bases). CDR1 is SGHDT, CDR2 YYEEEE, per germline. The V and J ends lost 3 bases and 3 bases respectively, with 16 bases between them. The CDR3 contains 15 residues. The CDR3 DNA is TGTGCCAGCAGCTATGATCCTGGACGGGGCTACGAGCAGTACTTC. It codes for CASSYDPGRGYEQYF.

This sequence joins TRBV28 and TRBJ2-7; 10 bases match TRBD1. Germline CDR1 MDHEN, CDR2 SYDVKM. The V gene end was trimmed by 3 bases and the J gene end by 4 bases; junction bases not matched to a gene: 3. This CDR3 comprises 14 residues. The CDR3 DNA reads as TGTGCCAGCAGTTTCGGGACAGGGGAATACGAGCAGTACTTC. Translation gives CASSFGTGEYEQYF. Drawing the rest from reference TRBV28 and TRBJ2-7, the complete variable domain is DVKVTQSSRYLVKRTGEKVFLECVQDMDHENMFWYRQDPGLGLRLIYFSYDVKMKEKGDIPEGYSVSREKKERFSLILESASTNQTSMYLCASSFGTGEYEQYFGPGTRLTVT.

This chain uses TRBV29-1 with TRBJ2-2, with a weak D call TRBD1 (6 bases). The CDR3 sequence is 14 residues long. The V and J ends lost 5 bases and 1 base respectively, with 11 bases between them. Germline values: CDR1 SQVTM, CDR2 ANQGSEA. CDR3 sequence: CSVRGQLNTGELFF. The CDR3 DNA reads as TGCAGCGTTAGAGGACAGCTGAACACCGGGGAGCTGTTTTTT.

This chain uses TRBV6-6 with TRBJ2-5, with a tentative D call TRBD2 (5 bases). Trimming removed 0 bases at V and 2 bases at J, with 13 bases between. CDR3 length: 16 residues. Germline values: CDR1 MNHNY, CDR2 SVGAGI (reference sequence). The CDR3 is CASSYSLGGLQETQYF. In DNA, the CDR3 is TGTGCCAGCAGTTACTCATTGGGCGGGCTGCAAGAGACCCAGTACTTC.

The rearrangement uses TRBV6-6 and TRBJ2-7; 7 nucleotides match TRBD1. The length of the CDR3 is 14 residues. Germline V CDR1 and CDR2: MNHNY, SVGAGI (reference sequence). The V and J ends lost 4 bases and 2 bases, in that order; junction bases with no gene match: 5. The CDR3 here is CASSLGQVAYEQYF. CDR3 DNA sequence: TGTGCCAGCAGTTTAGGACAGGTGGCCTACGAGCAGTACTTC.

There are a few counts of this clone. A read error may explain this, as a much larger clone is one base away. This chain uses TRBV7-2 with TRBJ2-1; D gene uncertain. The V and J ends lost 5 bases and 8 bases respectively, with 7 bases between them. Looked up from germline, CDR1 is SGHTA and CDR2 is FQGNSA. This CDR3 region has 11 residues. CDR3 region: CASSPSDEQFF. The CDR3 nucleotides are TGTGCCAGCAGCCCGTCGGATGAGCAGTTCTTC.

The chain uses TRBV25-1 and TRBJ1-2, with 12 bases matching TRBD1. The junction had 4 bases not matched to a gene; V was cut back by 3 bases and J by 14 bases. This CDR3 comprises 12 residues. CDR1 and CDR2 (germline): MGHDK, SYGVNS. In DNA form, the CDR3 reads TGTGCCAGCAGTGACCGGGACAGGGGGCATACCTTC. It yields the protein CASSDRDRGHTF.

This clone was detected many times. CDR3 region: CASSIHGTGYF. DNA for the CDR3: TGTGCCAGCAGTATACACGGGACAGGGTACTTC. V gene TRBV2 combines with J gene TRBJ2-4; 8 nucleotides align to TRBD1. Germline-derived CDR1 and CDR2 are SNHLY and FYNNEI. The CDR3 covers 11 residues. The junction had 6 bases not matched to a gene; V was cut back by 5 bases and J by 15 bases.